The rows below give T cell receptor beta chains drawn from one sample of a study of Tregs in tolerant kidney transplant recipients. Sequencing was performed with immunoSEQ multiplex PCR; in TCRdb, only in-frame clones are kept and a portion is missing. The data show tens of thousands of clones, with around 87% seen just once and 3.8% held by the top ten. This specimen consisted of CD4+ T cells from blood (PBMCs), obtained 6 months after the transplant. The source is a human patient who received a combined kidney and bone marrow transplant. Some of these T cells may belong to the graft donor. Each CDR3 is given without its conserved first and last residue. Fields, in order: V gene, CDR3 protein.

v_gene: TRBV7-2; CDR3aa: ASSSGLAVDTQY
v_gene: TRBV5-1; CDR3aa: ASSPTQGATYEQY
v_gene: TRBV6-5; CDR3aa: ASSYRGLVNTEAF
v_gene: TRBV4-3; CDR3aa: ASSQDRGRVGSPLH
v_gene: TRBV9; CDR3aa: ASSVGTGGISYNEQF
v_gene: TRBV30; CDR3aa: AWSITGDSNQPQH
v_gene: TRBV14; CDR3aa: ASSQKGSYRVSYNEQF
v_gene: TRBV19; CDR3aa: ASSFRGQAGNTIY
v_gene: TRBV6-6; CDR3aa: ASSYRGPSGNTIY
v_gene: TRBV5-6; CDR3aa: ASSWDRAAPLH
v_gene: TRBV13; CDR3aa: ASSEFTGRAYNEQF
v_gene: TRBV10-1; CDR3aa: ASKYRATYEQY
v_gene: TRBV10-3; CDR3aa: AIRAGTSGGVGDTQY
v_gene: TRBV5-1; CDR3aa: ASSTTGSDTQY
v_gene: TRBV2; CDR3aa: ASHLAGAYEQY
v_gene: TRBV4-2; CDR3aa: ASSQDPGSYEQY
v_gene: TRBV7-2; CDR3aa: ASSFRDINTDTQY
v_gene: TRBV6-5; CDR3aa: ASSYDRNTEAF
v_gene: TRBV7-2; CDR3aa: ASSPRTSGGLGETQY
v_gene: TRBV7-6; CDR3aa: ASSLDVRRGRNQPQH
v_gene: TRBV2; CDR3aa: ASSPGPNSPLH
v_gene: TRBV18; CDR3aa: ASSPGRSTGELF
v_gene: TRBV28; CDR3aa: ASSETSGGPPDTQY
v_gene: TRBV5-4; CDR3aa: ASSVPGLVSYEQY
v_gene: TRBV7-2; CDR3aa: ASSSGSGEVYTQY
v_gene: TRBV7-6; CDR3aa: ASSQSSTGELF
v_gene: TRBV7-9; CDR3aa: AEGLGQGSDTQY
v_gene: TRBV7-2; CDR3aa: ASSFKVGGSSGANVLT
v_gene: TRBV5-1; CDR3aa: ASSLRGGGKQPQH
v_gene: TRBV27; CDR3aa: ASSFRPYRGINQPQH
v_gene: TRBV30; CDR3aa: AWSVSGYGYT
v_gene: TRBV29-1; CDR3aa: SVTDRGPTDTQY
v_gene: TRBV6-6; CDR3aa: ASSYTGAKQETQY
v_gene: TRBV4-2; CDR3aa: ASSQDAGGKGDTQY
v_gene: TRBV30; CDR3aa: AWSVPAGRDDEKLF
v_gene: TRBV19; CDR3aa: ATAGENSYEQY
v_gene: TRBV4-3; CDR3aa: ASSQDLAGGRVKRF
v_gene: TRBV7-2; CDR3aa: ASSLRPGLAGGYTGELF
v_gene: TRBV2; CDR3aa: ASSWREISNEQF
v_gene: TRBV25-1; CDR3aa: ASRGRTGARQPQH
v_gene: TRBV15; CDR3aa: ATSIWTARGYEQY
v_gene: TRBV18; CDR3aa: ASSTGFAQPQH
v_gene: TRBV19; CDR3aa: ASSIPGLSTEQY
v_gene: TRBV11-3; CDR3aa: ASSLGGGTDTQY
v_gene: TRBV28; CDR3aa: ASTTDFYEQY
v_gene: TRBV6-5; CDR3aa: ASRGITGVDGYT
v_gene: TRBV5-1; CDR3aa: ASSLVGGVTDTQY
v_gene: TRBV5-1; CDR3aa: ASRQGLNEKLF
v_gene: TRBV5-1; CDR3aa: ASSLDTNSPLH
v_gene: TRBV6-5; CDR3aa: ASRNPSGRYEQY
v_gene: TRBV6-5; CDR3aa: ASTNRSRQGFEQF
v_gene: TRBV4-3; CDR3aa: ASSQDREVRPYGYT
v_gene: TRBV2; CDR3aa: ASSGKTGTPEAF
v_gene: TRBV29-1; CDR3aa: SVVRTEAF
v_gene: TRBV4-1; CDR3aa: ASSQGIAGTSGANVLT